This record looks at one TCR beta chain sequence and its context. Its antigen remains undetermined. There are no base qualities to consult, and no much larger clone falls within one base. Systemically healthy Caucasian individuals from Russia, approximately 39 in total and aged 6 to 90 years, were included as donors. Approximately 9.3 milliliters of peripheral blood were drawn from each donor into EDTA-treated Vacutainer tubes. Ficoll-Paque density-gradient centrifugation was used to isolate PBMCs, with at least 7 million per sample. Total RNA was extracted from PBMCs with Trizol reagent, with at least 6 micrograms obtained per sample. For every donor, an aliquot of PBMCs went through flow cytometry to measure the percentages of naive CD45RAhigh/CD27high T cells. The sample belongs to a study of blood T cells in healthy people across ages (dated by TCRdb to the mid-2010s). General notes on the study: In model experiments, roughly one uniquely barcoded TCR beta cDNA molecule per two T cells was captured by template switching. Using deep sequencing normalized with unique cDNA molecular identifiers, the study measured how TCR beta repertoire diversity changes with age. The donors were split into four age groups: young (average around 16 years), middle-aged (around 37), aged (more than 55) and long-lived (approximately 80). Donors of different ages were randomly distributed across sequencing lanes to avoid experimental bias. Two additional independent replicas of 1 million unique cDNA reads from the same blood draw were analyzed for two donors (one aged 18 to 29 and one aged 80 or older). Here is what the overall study found, with its caveats: Total diversity estimates from one million sequenced T cells were considered lower bounds and underestimates. Bulk unsorted PBMC profiling prevented conclusive comparison of naive and antigen-experienced compartments. There was a strong correlation between observed TCR beta diversity and the percentage of naive T cells measured by flow cytometry. Compared with the aged group, more naive CD4+ T cells, fewer expanded clones and increased TCR diversity were shown by the long-lived group, suggesting age selection. Observed TCR beta diversity per million T cells fell roughly linearly with age, and a significant reduction was already apparent by age roughly 41. The CMV infection status of donors was not known, potentially confounding age-related changes in expanded clonotypes.

The CDR3, from cysteine to phenylalanine, totals 14 residues. Only CDR3 DNA remains: 42 bases, in frame from the first base. Trimming takes 2 bases from V and 5 bases from J, and the germline ends sit 9 bases apart. CDR1 and CDR2, looked up from the germline V gene, are MDHEN and SYDVKM. Libraries were made using 5' RACE. The run used an Illumina HiSeq 2500. A second roughly 6 to 11 cycle PCR used a sample-barcoded 5' primer and a J-beta primer mix. A unique molecular identifier was introduced onto each TCR beta cDNA molecule by a template-switch 5' adaptor carrying 12 random nucleotides. At least 2.5 million CDR3-containing paired-end reads were obtained from each sample. First-strand cDNA synthesis was performed from all RNA using the Mint cDNA synthesis kit, with priming by a TRBC-specific oligonucleotide. After uracil-DNA glycosylase treatment, a first 18-cycle PCR used universal primers M1SS and BC2_uni_R on all cDNA. Under the source paper's analysis protocol: Each sample was normalized by randomly selecting 1 million high-quality reads, each carrying a distinct molecular identifier. Instead of being binned into consensus sequences, reads that shared molecular identifiers were thrown out. MiTCR, run with a Q25 quality threshold and the strictest error-elimination algorithm, handled CDR3 identification, clonotype clustering and error correction. A nonparametric unseen species model using Euler transformation provided a lower-bound estimate of total TCR beta diversity. TCRdb reprocessed the public reads (quality trimming at Q25 with fastp, clone calling with MiXCR) and kept in-frame beta chains. Identical CDR3 proteins give one entry, which carries the most common genes and DNA. TCRdb, not the original authors, processed these V and J calls. The sample table holds under 950,000 distinct CDR3 sequences, of which about 20% were seen once. In total, the top ten clones hold about 22% of the sample.

The receptor's source is a man aged 65 to 85 in good health. The sequenced sample consisted of blood. The chain employs TRBV28 and TRBJ2-2; a confident D gene designation cannot be given. The nucleotides are TGTGCCAGCAGTTTAAAGATGTATACCGGGGAGCTGTTTTTT. Translated, it reads CASSLKMYTGELFF.